Listed here are 27 T cell receptor beta chains from one sample, sequenced in a study of CD8+CD57+ T cells in acquired aplastic anemia. The TCR beta profiling, which covered VDJ combination and CDR3 sequence, was carried out using genomic DNA as the template. TCRdb re-called the reads with MiXCR, one entry per CDR3 protein. The sample includes 150,000 to 200,000 distinct CDR3 sequences, around half of them seen just once. Sequencing involved patients with CD8+CD57+ cell expansion previously shown by flow cytometry. The sequenced sample was sorted CD4+, CD8+, or CD8+CD57+ T cells (not recorded which) from PBMCs. These receptors all come from a human donor with aplastic anemia.

This clonotype was observed once. The chain links TRBV20-1 to TRBJ2-5; 14 positions agree with TRBD2. The germline gives CDR1 DFQATT, CDR2 SNEGSKA (reference sequence). The trim removed 6 bases at V and 4 bases at J, leaving 7 bases unmatched. The CDR3 covers 15 residues. The CDR3 region is CSASGTSGGTETQYF. The DNA for the CDR3 is TGCAGTGCCTCCGGGACTAGCGGGGGAACAGAGACCCAGTACTTC.

This clonotype was recorded many times. V and J are TRBV5-1 and TRBJ2-2, with D perhaps TRBD1 (5 bases). Trimming shortened V by 0 bases and J by 1 base, and 7 bases separated the two germline ends. The CDR3 consists of 15 residues. Per the germline V gene, CDR1 is SGHRS and CDR2 is YFSETQ. The CDR3 loop is CASSLGTQNTGELFF. The CDR3 DNA is TGCGCCAGCAGCTTGGGGACACAGAACACCGGGGAGCTGTTTTTT.

A few counts support this clonotype. The J gene is TRBJ2-3, the V gene TRBV20-1, with D tentatively TRBD1 or TRBD2 (5 bases each). The CDR3 length is 14 residues. Germline lookup yields CDR1 DFQATT and CDR2 SNEGSKA (reference sequence). V lost 1 base, J lost 6 bases, and 14 bases lay in between. The CDR3 sequence: CSARALGPHDTQYF. Here the CDR3 DNA reads TGCAGTGCTAGAGCCCTGGGACCACACGATACGCAGTATTTT.

This clonotype was counted a few times. This may stem from a read error, because a much larger clone lies one nucleotide away. This sequence joins TRBV3-1 and TRBJ2-7; 9 nucleotides agree with TRBD1. The CDR3 has 16 residues. Germline values: CDR1 LGHDT, CDR2 YNNKEL (reference sequence). V lost 1 base and J lost 4; bases outside the gene matches: 8. Here the CDR3 reads CASSQVVRTGVYEQYV. Written as DNA, the CDR3 is TGTGCCAGCAGCCAAGTAGTTAGGACAGGGGTATACGAGCAGTACGTC.

Regarding this clonotype: This likely comes from a read error, as the CDR3 has no conserved phenylalanine or tryptophan at its end. The chain carries TRBV24-1 and TRBJ2-2; TRBD2 is a possible D gene (6 bases). The V gene's germline CDR1 is KGHDR and CDR2 SFDVKD. The CDR3 covers 14 residues. The CDR3 loop reads CATSDGANTGGLFL. The DNA for the CDR3 is TGTGCCACCAGTGATGGGGCCAACACCGGGGGGCTGTTTCTT.

The genes are TRBV7-6 and TRBJ1-4; the D is unclear. This CDR3 is built from 13 residues. The V gene's germline CDR1 is SGHVS and CDR2 FNYEAQ. The V end was cut by 0 bases, the J end by 8 bases, with 7 bases between. The CDR3 DNA reads as TGTGCCAGCAGCTTAGCAGTAACGGAAAAACTGTTTTTT. It translates to CASSLAVTEKLFF.

The chain links TRBV10-3 to TRBJ2-3, with D unresolved. The CDR3 sequence is 12 residues long. Trimming stripped 3 bases from V and 6 bases from J, with 7 bases between. CDR1 ENHRY and CDR2 SYGVKD come from the germline V gene. This CDR3 is CAISDVEDTQYF. CDR3 bases: TGTGCCATCAGTGATGTAGAGGATACGCAGTATTTT.

The V call is TRBV24-1, the J call TRBJ1-5; 7 bases are shared with TRBD1. The germline V gene has CDR1 KGHDR and CDR2 SFDVKD. V gave up 7 bases and J gave up 9 bases; unmatched junction bases: 11. CDR3 length: 14 amino acids. The CDR3 coding sequence is TGTGCCACCAGCCCCAGACAGGGATGGGTGCCCCAGCATTTT. Amino acids: CATSPRQGWVPQHF.

This clonotype was detected a few times. The chain joins TRBV29-1 to TRBJ2-3, with 11 nucleotides matching TRBD1. With 3 bases clipped from V and 4 bases from J, the junction kept 0 bases outside the gene matches. In germline, CDR1 is SQVTM, CDR2 ANQGSEA. This CDR3 is 13 amino acids long. CDR3 residues: CSVEGQGADTQYF. Here the CDR3 DNA reads TGCAGCGTTGAGGGACAGGGGGCAGATACGCAGTATTTT.

The table lists this clonotype with many counts. This chain links TRBV6-1 with TRBJ1-4; D possibly corresponds to TRBD1 (6 bases). Trimming shortened V by 6 bases and J by 8 bases, and 13 bases separated the two germline ends. From germline, CDR1 is MNHNS and CDR2 SASEGT. The CDR3 consists of 13 residues. This CDR3 is CASSQGLGEKLFF. Here the CDR3 DNA reads TGTGCCAGCAGCCAGGGGCTGGGGGAAAAACTGTTTTTT.

The chain combines TRBV24-1 with TRBJ1-4; TRBD1 might be the D (6 bases). Trimming removed 11 bases at V and 5 bases at J, with 17 bases between. The CDR3 is made up of 14 amino acids. Germline CDR1 and CDR2: KGHDR and SFDVKD. As DNA, the CDR3 is TGTGCCAGCAGACTGACAGGCGGGAATGAAAAACTGTTTTTT. Protein product: CASRLTGGNEKLFF.

The CDR3 DNA sequence: TGCGCCAGCAGCGTAGAGATTGACAGGGGGCATGTTGGCTACACCTTC. Its translation: CASSVEIDRGHVGYTF. The chain employs TRBV5-1 and TRBJ1-2, with 10 bases fitting TRBD1. This CDR3 has 16 residues. The V and J ends lost 4 bases and 7 bases, in that order; junction bases with no gene match: 13. Germline-derived CDR1 and CDR2 are SGHRS and YFSETQ.

Points on this clonotype: At one end the junction does not follow the germline gene, possibly because of a read error. The chain's CDR3 is CASSSDRGDNEQFF. CDR3 DNA sequence: TGTGCCAGCAGCTCGGACAGGGGGGACAATGAGCAGTTCTTC. The chain employs TRBV5-1 and TRBJ2-1; 10 bases line up with TRBD1. Per germline, CDR1 SGHRS and CDR2 YFSETQ. This CDR3 has 14 residues.

This clonotype was observed many times. The chain couples TRBV14 to TRBJ2-2; D unresolved. The CDR3 has 15 amino acids. Trimming removed 0 bases from V and 6 bases from J, with 11 bases in between. Per the germline V gene, CDR1 is SGHDN and CDR2 is FVKESK. CDR3 protein: CASSQDFGLAGELFF. CDR3 coding DNA: TGTGCCAGCAGCCAAGATTTTGGTCTCGCCGGGGAGCTGTTTTTT.

V gene TRBV20-1 combines with J gene TRBJ2-7; D is perhaps TRBD1 (6 bases). Germline CDR1 and CDR2: DFQATT and SNEGSKA (reference sequence). The length of the CDR3 is 15 residues. The ends were cut back, 6 bases at V and 3 bases at J, with 21 bases in the middle. The CDR3 DNA follows: TGCAGTGCCCTATTTCCGGGACAAACTTTCTACGAGCAGTACTTC. Protein: CSALFPGQTFYEQYF.

This chain joins TRBV29-1 and TRBJ1-5; a weak D match, TRBD1 (6 bases). CDR1 and CDR2 from the germline V gene are SQVTM and ANQGSEA. The CDR3 spans 16 residues. Trimming removed 4 bases at V and 6 bases at J, with 22 bases between. The CDR3 bases are TGCAGCGTTGTATTGGGTGGCAGGGGAGAATTTCAGCCCCAGCATTTT. Translated, it gives CSVVLGGRGEFQPQHF.

This clonotype has more than one count but fewer than ten. The chain joins TRBV3-1 to TRBJ1-1; possible D gene TRBD1, 6 bases. Deletions cut 1 base from V and 11 bases from J, with 11 bases between. Germline V gene sequence: CDR1 LGHDT, CDR2 YNNKEL (reference sequence). The CDR3 has 12 residues. The CDR3 region has the DNA TGTGCCAGCAGCCAAGGACAGGCTCTTGCTTTCTTT. Protein: CASSQGQALAFF.

Worth noting for this clonotype: Germline is not matched at one junction end, which may reflect a read error. The chain carries TRBV12-3 or TRBV12-4 and TRBJ2-7, with D uncertain. The CDR3 has 13 residues. The chain's CDR3 is CASSQAISYGQYF. CDR3 coding DNA: TGTGCCAGCAGCCAGGCCATCTCCTACGGGCAGTACTTC.

The rearrangement links TRBV2 to TRBJ2-7; tentative D call: TRBD1 (7 bases). The germline CDR1 and CDR2 sequences are SNHLY and FYNNEI. The CDR3 is 12 amino acids. Trimming shortened V by 4 bases and J by 8 bases, and 12 bases separated the two germline ends. The CDR3 sequence is CASSGGDSQQYV. In DNA form, the CDR3 reads TGTGCCAGCAGTGGGGGGGACAGTCAGCAGTACGTC.

V is TRBV25-1 and J is TRBJ2-5; perhaps TRBD1 as D (7 bases). Germline values: CDR1 MGHDK, CDR2 SYGVNS. V gave up 7 bases and J gave up 5 bases, with 14 bases separating them. This CDR3 has 13 residues. CDR3 bases: TGTGCCAGCACCGACAGGGCGGGGGAGACCCAGTACTTC. Encoded protein: CASTDRAGETQYF.

V and J are TRBV5-4 and TRBJ2-5, with D tentatively TRBD1 (6 bases). Trimming shortened V by 0 bases and J by 2 bases, and 11 bases separated the two germline ends. This CDR3 has 15 amino acids. The germline CDR1 and CDR2 sequences are SGHNT and YYREEE (reference sequence). CDR3 bases: TGTGCCAGCAGCTTGGTGACAGGAGGACAAGAGACCCAGTACTTC. Residues: CASSLVTGGQETQYF.

This clonotype was picked up many times. The gene calls are TRBV29-1 and TRBJ2-1; D unresolved. Trimming took off 2 bases at V and 9 bases at J, with 17 bases between the two ends. From germline, CDR1 is SQVTM and CDR2 ANQGSEA. This CDR3 comprises 14 residues. The CDR3 nucleotides are TGCAGCGTTGAATCCCTGGCCTTTAACAGTGAGCAGTTCTTC. The encoded protein is CSVESLAFNSEQFF.

This clonotype was found many times. The rearrangement uses TRBV7-8 and TRBJ1-5, with 7 bases that match TRBD1. The CDR3 is made up of 16 amino acids. Germline lookup yields CDR1 SGHVS and CDR2 FQNEAQ. V lost 5 bases, J lost 4 bases, and 11 bases stayed unmatched. CDR3 sequence reads: CASSRTGQNPNQPQHF. The CDR3 DNA reads as TGTGCCAGCAGCCGGACAGGCCAAAACCCTAATCAGCCCCAGCATTTT.

This clonotype was recorded at least ten times. The chain uses TRBV30 and TRBJ1-1; D is undetermined. CDR3 length: 12 residues. CDR1 is GTSNPN, CDR2 SVGIG, per germline (reference sequence). The ends were cut back, 3 bases at V and 1 base at J, with 6 bases in the middle. Here the CDR3 reads CAWRSANTEAFF. The CDR3 DNA reads as TGTGCCTGGAGATCAGCGAACACTGAAGCTTTCTTT. The whole variable domain, filled in from reference TRBV30 and TRBJ1-1, reads SQTIHQWPATLVQPVGSPLSLECTVEGTSNPNLYWYRQAAGRGLQLLFYSVGIGQISSEVPQNLSASRPQDRQFILSSKKLLLSDSGFYLCAWRSANTEAFFGQGTRLTVV.

This clonotype was observed a handful of times. A much more abundant neighbour one base away suggests this may be a read error. This chain links TRBV14 with TRBJ1-3; D gene unclear. Germline V gives CDR1 SGHDN, CDR2 FVKESK. The CDR3 spans 15 residues. The CDR3 loop is CASSKDLPGGNTMYF. The CDR3 coding sequence is TGTGCCAGCAGCAAGGACCTTCCAGGTGGAAACACCATGTATTTT.

The chain uses TRBV12-5 and TRBJ2-3, with 9 bases that match TRBD2. This CDR3 comprises 16 residues. CDR1 is LGHNT, CDR2 FRNRAP, per germline. J was trimmed by 0 bases and V by 3 bases; bases with no gene match: 4. The CDR3 loop is CASGLGLAGSTDTQYF. In DNA form, the CDR3 reads TGTGCTAGTGGTTTAGGGCTAGCGGGGAGCACAGATACGCAGTATTTT.

The rearrangement uses TRBV29-1 and TRBJ1-3; perhaps TRBD1 as D (6 bases). CDR1 SQVTM and CDR2 ANQGSEA come from the germline V gene. This CDR3 has 13 residues. CDR3 region: CGVMTGSGNTIYF. CDR3 nucleotides: TGCGGTGTCATGACAGGCTCTGGAAACACCATATATTTT.